This T cell receptor (beta chain) was obtained from a study of preoperative IRX-2 immunotherapy in early breast cancer. Germline CDR1 MNHGY, CDR2 SAAAGT. The CDR3 runs 14 residues. The treatment here: preoperative locoregional IRX-2 cytokine immunotherapy. Patients received preoperative, locoregional IRX-2 cytokine immunotherapy in a phase Ib study. Profiling relied on immunoSEQ multiplex PCR, and the TCRdb table lists in-frame clones only, not all of them. The sample has some 35,000 clones, 82% seen once. For this clone: One junction end does not reproduce the germline sequence, and a read error may be involved.

This TCR was sampled from a human donor with breast cancer. The chain joins TRBV6-8 to TRBJ2-7, with 8 positions matching TRBD2. Sequencing used lymph node tissue, obtained after IRX-2 immunotherapy. CDR3 bases: TGTGCCATCAGTGCCGGGACTAGAATACGAGAGCAGTACTTC. This gives the protein CAISAGTRIREQYF.